One T cell receptor (beta chain) is described in this entry. Study processing details: Estimation of nucleated cell counts relied on the amplification of reference gene primers. TCRdb's table, derived via immunoSEQ multiplex PCR, lists solely in-frame clones and lacks some. V, J and clone size derive from that table, while D and trimming were established from the DNA sequence. The table has roughly 53,000 clones, about 88% seen once. This specimen comes from a study of blood T cell repertoires in COVID-19. Background on the study: Researchers got acute and convalescent COVID-19 samples from the United States, Italy and Spain. PBMCs, B-cell-depleted T cells, or T cells were the source of the cDNA or gDNA that made up the material.

The specimen sequenced was peripheral blood. The TCR comes from a man between 60 and 75 years old with acute or convalescent COVID-19.

CDR3 sequence reads: CASNTAGQPQHF. For the CDR3, the DNA is TGTGCCAGCAATACCGCGGGGCAGCCCCAGCATTTT. The genes are TRBV12-3 or TRBV12-4 and TRBJ1-5; D is ambiguous. Trimming pared 7 bases from V and 7 bases from J, leaving 11 bases between. This CDR3 region has 12 residues.